Listed below are T cell receptor beta chains from one sample, sequenced in a study of cytomegalovirus exposure and HLA in healthy donors. Repertoires were generated with immunoSEQ multiplex PCR, while TCRdb's copy carries only in-frame clones and drops some. The sample lists over 50,000 clones; 89% were seen once. The specimen was PBMCs. The origin of the receptors is a man aged 25-45 years in good health and CMV-seropositive. Both conserved end residues are part of each CDR3. A D gene is named only where the DNA matches it firmly. Clone size is shown for a subset of rows, as once, few, many or a class of expanded clone.

cdr3_nt: TGTGCCAGCAGGTCGCAAACGGGGAGCGAGCAGTACTTC
cdr3_aa: CASRSQTGSEQYF
j_call: TRBJ2-7
clone_size: .
d_call: .
v_call: TRBV27

cdr3_nt: TGTGCCTGGAGTGTGTGGACCAATCGGGGGGAGACCCAGTACTTC
cdr3_aa: CAWSVWTNRGETQYF
j_call: TRBJ2-5
clone_size: once
d_call: .
v_call: TRBV30

cdr3_nt: TGTGCCAGCAGCTTAGACAGGGCGGATGAGCAGTTCTTC
cdr3_aa: CASSLDRADEQFF
j_call: TRBJ2-1
clone_size: .
d_call: .
v_call: TRBV11-1

cdr3_nt: TGTGCCAGCAGGGGGACAGCGTCCTATGGCTACACCTTC
cdr3_aa: CASRGTASYGYTF
j_call: TRBJ1-2
clone_size: once
d_call: TRBD1
v_call: TRBV6-1

cdr3_nt: TGTGCCAGCAGTCAGGGTAACAATGAGCAGTTCTTC
cdr3_aa: CASSQGNNEQFF
j_call: TRBJ2-1
clone_size: .
d_call: .
v_call: TRBV6-5

cdr3_nt: TGTGCCAGCAGCTTAGGGGCGGGAGGGCGTATCGGGGAGCTGTTTTTT
cdr3_aa: CASSLGAGGRIGELFF
j_call: TRBJ2-2
clone_size: .
d_call: TRBD2
v_call: TRBV11-2

cdr3_nt: TGTGCCAGCGAGGGGGCAGGCCTCTACGAGCAGTACTTC
cdr3_aa: CASEGAGLYEQYF
j_call: TRBJ2-7
clone_size: .
d_call: TRBD1
v_call: TRBV2

cdr3_nt: TGTGCCAGCAGTGGGAGGACAGGGGAATCCCAAGAGACCCAGTACTTC
cdr3_aa: CASSGRTGESQETQYF
j_call: TRBJ2-5
clone_size: .
d_call: TRBD1
v_call: TRBV2

cdr3_nt: TGTGCCAGCACCGAGGGGGATTCACCCCTCCACTTT
cdr3_aa: CASTEGDSPLHF
j_call: TRBJ1-6
clone_size: .
d_call: .
v_call: TRBV6-5

cdr3_nt: TGTGCCAGCAGCTGGACTAGCGGGACCCTCCGTCAGTTCTTC
cdr3_aa: CASSWTSGTLRQFF
j_call: TRBJ2-1
clone_size: .
d_call: TRBD2
v_call: TRBV7-9

cdr3_nt: TGTGCCAGCAGGCTCGATCCCGGGACAGGGTATCCTCTTTCTGTTTCACCCCTCCACTTT
cdr3_aa: CASRLDPGTGYPLSVSPLHF
j_call: TRBJ1-6
clone_size: .
d_call: TRBD1
v_call: TRBV27

cdr3_nt: TGTGCCAGCTCACTCGGACAGGGGGCTTACTATGGCTACACCTTC
cdr3_aa: CASSLGQGAYYGYTF
j_call: TRBJ1-2
clone_size: .
d_call: TRBD1
v_call: TRBV18

cdr3_nt: TGTGCCAGCAGCTTAAAGGGGTCTGGAAACACCATATATTTT
cdr3_aa: CASSLKGSGNTIYF
j_call: TRBJ1-3
clone_size: .
d_call: .
v_call: TRBV7-2

cdr3_nt: TGTGCCAGTAGTATCCCCGACAGGGTGGGCACAGATACGCAGTATTTT
cdr3_aa: CASSIPDRVGTDTQYF
j_call: TRBJ2-3
clone_size: .
d_call: TRBD1
v_call: TRBV19

cdr3_nt: TGTGCCAGTAGTTTCCGTTGGGGGTCTAGCGGAAACAAAAACATTCAGTACTTC
cdr3_aa: CASSFRWGSSGNKNIQYF
j_call: TRBJ2-4
clone_size: .
d_call: TRBD2
v_call: TRBV19